Only a few counts were recorded for the clone carrying this T cell receptor (beta chain). What it binds is unknown. The sample is drawn from a study of CD8+ T cells in alopecia areata. Background on the study: It was oral tofacitinib, at 5 to 10 mg twice daily, that treated patients received. Study findings and constraints: Normal scalp showed lower clonality than lesional scalp, especially alopecia totalis/universalis.

Treatment given: oral pan-JAK inhibitor, 5-10 mg twice daily. Collection of lesional scalp punch biopsies and peripheral blood was performed in alopecia areata patients. CDR1 SEHNR and CDR2 FQNEAQ come from the germline V gene (reference sequence). Trimming at V came to 8 bases and at J to 1 base, leaving 11 bases not matched to a gene. The CDR3 is 16 residues long. Sequencing templates came from extracted RNA that was reverse transcribed into cDNA. The protocol was immunoSEQ multiplex PCR, while the TCRdb copy is restricted to in-frame clones and leaves out a portion. The sample has approximately 170,000 clones, approximately 56% seen once.

The chain combines TRBV7-9 with TRBJ2-3; TRBD1 matches 8 bases. The starting material was CD4+ T cells sorted from blood, obtained at week 4, from a patient treated with tofacitinib. The sequence derives from a human donor with alopecia areata. CDR3 nucleotide sequence: TGTGCCAGCGGGAACCTGGTGGGACAGGGCACAGATACGCAGTATTTT. It specifies CASGNLVGQGTDTQYF. The full variable domain, completed using reference TRBV7-9 and TRBJ2-3, is DTGVSQNPRHKITKRGQNVTFRCDPISEHNRLYWYRQTLGQGPEFLTYFQNEAQLEKSRLLSDRFSAERPKGSFSTLEIQRTEQGDSAMYLCASGNLVGQGTDTQYFGPGTRLTVL.